The source of this T cell receptor (beta chain) is a study of neoadjuvant anti-PD-1 for oral cavity cancer. Background on the study: Non-progressing patients received a fourth nivolumab dose near day 43, then surgery on days 50-56. Study-level findings and limits: Post-nivolumab, blood T cell clonality was significantly elevated in non-responders.

Libraries were prepared by immunoSEQ multiplex PCR; TCRdb keeps only in-frame clonotypes and omits some of them. The table records approximately 83,000 clones, approximately 80% of them present only once. CDR3 length equals 13 residues. Trimming pared 2 bases from V and 4 bases from J, leaving 7 bases between. The germline gives CDR1 MGHRA, CDR2 YSYEKL. Worth noting for this clone: Its specificity is not known.

Sample: PBMCs, taken before nivolumab (anti-PD-1) treatment. This TCR came from a person aged 35-79 years with oral cavity squamous cell carcinoma. The chain links TRBV4-1 to TRBJ2-3; possibly TRBD2 for D (5 bases). The CDR3 sequence is CASSQREADTQYF. Here the CDR3 DNA reads TGCGCCAGCAGCCAACGGGAAGCAGATACGCAGTATTTT.